The sequence of this T cell receptor (beta chain) was determined in a study of T cells in localized non-small cell lung cancer. Method: immunoSEQ multiplex PCR; TCRdb's copy keeps in-frame clones and lacks some. The sample shows 5,500 to 7,000 clones, 40% to 50% of them seen only once. Looked up from germline, CDR1 is SGHRS and CDR2 is YFSETQ. The germline V and J ends were trimmed by 1 base and 0 bases, with 7 bases remaining between them. This CDR3 comprises 14 residues. The source was lung tumor tissue, collected before any cancer treatment. This clonotype was sampled from a woman between 35 and 70 years old with stage II squamous cell lung carcinoma. The V call is TRBV5-1, the J call TRBJ1-1, with D unclear. The CDR3 loop reads CASSLYHMNTEAFF. Written as DNA, the CDR3 is TGCGCCAGCAGCTTGTACCACATGAACACTGAAGCTTTCTTT.